This T cell receptor (beta chain) was documented in a study of T cell repertoires in cytomegalovirus infection. The length of the CDR3 is 15 residues. Per germline, CDR1 SGHAT and CDR2 FQNNGV. V was trimmed by 4 bases and J by 6 bases, leaving 18 bases between them. Remarks on this clonotype: No antigen is known for it.

Study conclusions and caveats: The ex vivo response was dominated by HLA-C-restricted CMV-specific TCR beta clonotypes.

TCRdb re-analysed the reads in MiXCR, keeping a single row per CDR3 protein. The table records approximately 50,000 distinct CDR3 sequences, roughly a fifth of them present only once. This specimen consisted of CD8+ T cells from cultured PBMCs, obtained from culture after CMV antigen stimulation. The genes are TRBV11-2 and TRBJ1-2; D uncertain. This clonotype originated in a human donor in good health (CMV status not recorded). Some clones in this sample may be carry-over from other donors' samples. CDR3 loop: CASSSTTPTFDGYTF. The CDR3 nucleotides read TGTGCCAGCAGCTCGACGACACCCACCTTTGATGGCTACACCTTC.